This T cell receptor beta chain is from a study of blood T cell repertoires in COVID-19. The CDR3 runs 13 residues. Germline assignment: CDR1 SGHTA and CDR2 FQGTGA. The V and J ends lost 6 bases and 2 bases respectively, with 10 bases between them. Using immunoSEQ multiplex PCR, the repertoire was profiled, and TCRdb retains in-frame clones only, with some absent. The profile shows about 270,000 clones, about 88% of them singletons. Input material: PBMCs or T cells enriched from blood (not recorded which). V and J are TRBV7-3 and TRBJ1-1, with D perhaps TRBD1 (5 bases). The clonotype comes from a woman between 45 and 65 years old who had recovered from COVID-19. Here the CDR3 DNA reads TGTGCCAGCAGGCGGGGCTTTAACACTGAAGCTTTCTTT. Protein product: CASRRGFNTEAFF. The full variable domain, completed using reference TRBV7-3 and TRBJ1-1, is GAGVSQTPSNKVTEKGKYVELRCDPISGHTALYWYRQSLGQGPEFLIYFQGTGAADDSGLPNDRFFAVRPEGSVSTLKIQRTERGDSAVYLCASRRGFNTEAFFGQGTRLTVV.